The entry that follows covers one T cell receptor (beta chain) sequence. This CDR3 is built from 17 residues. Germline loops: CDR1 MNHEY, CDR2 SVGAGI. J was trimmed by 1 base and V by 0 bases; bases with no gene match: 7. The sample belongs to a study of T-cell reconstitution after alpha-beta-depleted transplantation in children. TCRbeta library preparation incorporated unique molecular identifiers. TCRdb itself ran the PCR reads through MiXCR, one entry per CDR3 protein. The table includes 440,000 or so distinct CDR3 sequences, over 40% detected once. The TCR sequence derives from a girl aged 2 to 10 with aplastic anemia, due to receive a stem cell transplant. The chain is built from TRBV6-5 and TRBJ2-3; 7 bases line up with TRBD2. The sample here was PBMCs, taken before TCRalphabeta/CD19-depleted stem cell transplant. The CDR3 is CASSYSQGGAGTDTQYF. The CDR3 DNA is TGTGCCAGCAGTTACTCTCAGGGAGGGGCGGGCACAGATACGCAGTATTTT.